This T cell receptor beta chain was sequenced for a study of cytotoxic CD8 clonotypes in ibrutinib-treated CLL. As for this clone: Its target is unknown.

Germline CDR1 reads MDHEN; CDR2 reads SYDVKM. The CDR3 length is 12 residues. Trimming took 4 bases from V and 8 from J; bases not matched to a gene: 4. Here immunoSEQ multiplex PCR was the method, and the copy in TCRdb shows in-frame clones only, minus some. The repertoire consists of tens of thousands of clones, with 55% to 75% occurring once and the leading ten covering 45% to 65%. Whole-study results and caveats: Higher clonality was seen at ibrutinib response and a return toward baseline at progression.

Sequences were derived from PBMCs, sampled after 24 months of ibrutinib treatment. This receptor was obtained from a human donor with chronic lymphocytic leukemia. V usage is TRBV28 and J usage is TRBJ1-2; 7 bases agree with TRBD1. CDR3 protein: CASSYQGVGYTF. Here the CDR3 DNA reads TGTGCCAGCAGTTACCAGGGGGTGGGCTACACCTTC.